The rows below give T cell receptor beta chains drawn from one sample of a study of blood T cells in healthy people across ages. MiXCR, run by TCRdb on the 5' RACE reads, gives a single entry per CDR3 protein. The sample records fewer than 700,000 distinct CDR3 sequences, less than 60% being singletons. The sample consisted of blood. These receptors came from an older man in good health. The CDR3 runs from the conserved cysteine through the conserved F or W.

v_gene	j_gene	CDR3aa
TRBV6-1	TRBJ1-5	CASSQGGSNQPQHF
TRBV11-2	TRBJ2-1	CASSARTSGGSTYNEQFF
TRBV10-3	TRBJ2-1	CAIRGTGSVPLNSYNEQFF
TRBV28	TRBJ2-1	CASSFNGAGYNEQFF
TRBV12-3/TRBV12-4	TRBJ2-5	CASSLRDETQYF
TRBV12-3/TRBV12-4	TRBJ2-7	CASSLFDEQYF
TRBV7-9	TRBJ1-2	CASSLGRRGSRGGYTF
TRBV6-6	TRBJ2-6	CASTGGVVGANVLTF
TRBV7-6	TRBJ2-1	CASSLGPASNEQFF
TRBV25-1	TRBJ2-6	CASIGPGQGALGANVLTF
TRBV7-8	TRBJ2-1	CASSLIPPHEQFF
TRBV6-2/TRBV6-3	TRBJ2-2	CASSRNRVSGELFF
TRBV27	-	CASSSRQGAHEQYF
TRBV7-2	TRBJ2-6	CACSLVVRGGPGASVLTF
TRBV20-1	TRBJ1-1	CSARGQVQGARSTEAFF
TRBV6-6	TRBJ2-7	CASTGTTYEQYF
TRBV5-1	TRBJ1-1	CASSLRGHTEAFF
TRBV6-2/TRBV6-3	TRBJ1-5	CASSRESGNQPQHF
TRBV20-1	TRBJ2-1	CSAVRDWGNEQFF
TRBV5-5	TRBJ2-5	CASSLGGIRTGEQYF
TRBV6-5	TRBJ2-1	CASRRTAEGYNEQFF
TRBV7-9	TRBJ2-2	CASSLAGTGFSGELFF
TRBV27	TRBJ1-6	CASSPPTSNSPLHF
TRBV3-1	TRBJ2-5	CASSQSGRETQYF
TRBV2	TRBJ2-3	CASSGRGAGTDTQYF
TRBV29-1	TRBJ2-7	CSVDGGNSYEQYF
TRBV6-5	TRBJ2-3	CASSYGDDTDTQYF
TRBV29-1	TRBJ2-1	CSVGLLGAPSSYNEQFF
TRBV7-3	TRBJ2-1	CASSFLPGTQRNEQFF
TRBV3-1	TRBJ2-1	CASSQSYNRREQFF
TRBV6-5	TRBJ1-5	CASSRDRTNQPQHF
TRBV6-6	TRBJ1-5	CASTGPGDQPQHF
TRBV29-1	TRBJ2-6	CSARLTIGANVLTF
TRBV20-1	TRBJ1-6	CSAAPGQGSSPLHF
TRBV6-2/TRBV6-3	TRBJ1-2	CASTLDPGPNYGYTF
TRBV21-1	TRBJ2-6	CASSKEGGRLRNSGANVLTF
TRBV20-1	TRBJ2-7	CSARDDGTGVYEQYF
TRBV7-3	TRBJ2-7	CASSLTSVSSYEQYF
TRBV5-5	TRBJ2-1	CASSLSGNSYNEQFF
TRBV6-6	TRBJ2-5	CASSYLDRQETQYF
TRBV7-3	TRBJ2-1	CASSKQGRGADEQFF
TRBV11-2	TRBJ1-2	CASSSPTLGLHYGYTF
TRBV15	TRBJ2-5	CATSRDRGWEETQYF
TRBV14	TRBJ2-6	CASSPLFSGANVLTF
TRBV7-2	TRBJ2-7	CASSLADYEQYF
TRBV5-1	TRBJ2-1	CASSFGQGVINEQFF